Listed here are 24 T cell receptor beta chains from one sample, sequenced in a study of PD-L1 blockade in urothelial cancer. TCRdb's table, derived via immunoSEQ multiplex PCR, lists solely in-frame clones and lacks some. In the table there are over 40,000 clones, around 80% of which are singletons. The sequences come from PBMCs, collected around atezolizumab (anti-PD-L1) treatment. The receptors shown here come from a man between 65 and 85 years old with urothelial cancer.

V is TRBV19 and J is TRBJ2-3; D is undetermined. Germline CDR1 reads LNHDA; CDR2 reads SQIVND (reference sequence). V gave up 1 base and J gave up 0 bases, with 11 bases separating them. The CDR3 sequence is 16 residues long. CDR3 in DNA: TGTGCCAGTAGTATAGGTTTCGATACTAGCACAGATACGCAGTATTTT. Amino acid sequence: CASSIGFDTSTDTQYF. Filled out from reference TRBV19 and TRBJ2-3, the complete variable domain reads DGGITQSPKYLFRKEGQNVTLSCEQNLNHDAMYWYRQDPGQGLRLIYYSQIVNDFQKGDIAEGYSVSREKKESFPLTVTSAQKNPTAFYLCASSIGFDTSTDTQYFGPGTRLTVL.

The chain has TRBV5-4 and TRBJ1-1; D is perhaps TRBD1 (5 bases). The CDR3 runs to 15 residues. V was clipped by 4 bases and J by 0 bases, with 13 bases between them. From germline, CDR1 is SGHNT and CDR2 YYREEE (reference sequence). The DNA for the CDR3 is TGTGCCAGCAGCCCTGGGGGGGGAGTGAACACTGAAGCTTTCTTT. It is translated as CASSPGGGVNTEAFF.

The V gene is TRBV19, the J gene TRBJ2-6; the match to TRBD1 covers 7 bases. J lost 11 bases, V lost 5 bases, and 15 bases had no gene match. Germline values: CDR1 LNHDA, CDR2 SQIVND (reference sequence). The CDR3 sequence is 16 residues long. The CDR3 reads CASSLYSGTVEHVLTF. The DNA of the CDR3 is TGTGCCAGTAGTCTCTACTCCGGGACAGTCGAACACGTCCTGACTTTC.

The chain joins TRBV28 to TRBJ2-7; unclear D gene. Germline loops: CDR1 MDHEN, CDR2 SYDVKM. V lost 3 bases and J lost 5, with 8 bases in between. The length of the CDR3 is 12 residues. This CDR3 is CASSFSTNEQYF. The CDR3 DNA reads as TGTGCCAGCAGTTTTTCTACGAACGAGCAGTACTTC.

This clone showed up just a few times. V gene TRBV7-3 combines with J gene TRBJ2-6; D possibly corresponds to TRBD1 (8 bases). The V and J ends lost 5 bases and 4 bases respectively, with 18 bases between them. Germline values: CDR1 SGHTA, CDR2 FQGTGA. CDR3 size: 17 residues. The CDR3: CASSPFTGGGGANVLTF. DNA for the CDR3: TGTGCCAGCAGCCCGTTTACAGGGGGGGGAGGGGCCAACGTCCTGACTTTC.

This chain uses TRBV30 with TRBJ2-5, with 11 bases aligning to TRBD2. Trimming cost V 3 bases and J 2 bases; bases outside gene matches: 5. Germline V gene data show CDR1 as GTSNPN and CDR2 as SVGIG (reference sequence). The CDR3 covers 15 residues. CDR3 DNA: TGTGCCTGGAGCCCGGGACTAGCGGTACAAGAGACCCAGTACTTC. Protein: CAWSPGLAVQETQYF.

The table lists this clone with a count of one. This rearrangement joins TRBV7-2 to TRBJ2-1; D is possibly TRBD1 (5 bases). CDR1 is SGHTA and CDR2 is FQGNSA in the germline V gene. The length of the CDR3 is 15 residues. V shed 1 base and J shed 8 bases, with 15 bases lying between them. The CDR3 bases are TGTGCCAGCAGCTTAGGGGGCTTAACGTACGATGAGCAGTTCTTC. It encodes CASSLGGLTYDEQFF.

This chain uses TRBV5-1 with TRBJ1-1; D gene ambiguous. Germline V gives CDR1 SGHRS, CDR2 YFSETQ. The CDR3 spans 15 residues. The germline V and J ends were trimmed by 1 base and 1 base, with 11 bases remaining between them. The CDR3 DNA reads TGCGCCAGCAGCTTGATTTTCAAATCGAACACTGAAGCTTTCTTT. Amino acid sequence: CASSLIFKSNTEAFF.

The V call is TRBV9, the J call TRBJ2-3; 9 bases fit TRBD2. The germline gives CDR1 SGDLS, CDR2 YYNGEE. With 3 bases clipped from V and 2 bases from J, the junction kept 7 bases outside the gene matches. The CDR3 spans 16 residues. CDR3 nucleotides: TGTGCCAGCAGCGCAGCGGGGGGATACAACACAGATACGCAGTATTTT. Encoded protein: CASSAAGGYNTDTQYF. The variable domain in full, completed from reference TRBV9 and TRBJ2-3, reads DSGVTQTPKHLITATGQRVTLRCSPRSGDLSVYWYQQSLDQGLQFLIQYYNGEERAKGNILERFSAQQFPDLHSELNLSSLELGDSALYFCASSAAGGYNTDTQYFGPGTRLTVL.

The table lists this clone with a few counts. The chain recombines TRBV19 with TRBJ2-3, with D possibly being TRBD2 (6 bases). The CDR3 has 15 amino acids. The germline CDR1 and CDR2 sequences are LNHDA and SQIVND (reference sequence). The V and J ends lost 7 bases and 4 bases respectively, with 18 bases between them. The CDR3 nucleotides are TGTGCCAGTACAATCGGAGGGAGTGGAGCAGATACGCAGTATTTT. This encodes CASTIGGSGADTQYF. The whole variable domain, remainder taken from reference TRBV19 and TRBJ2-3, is DGGITQSPKYLFRKEGQNVTLSCEQNLNHDAMYWYRQDPGQGLRLIYYSQIVNDFQKGDIAEGYSVSREKKESFPLTVTSAQKNPTAFYLCASTIGGSGADTQYFGPGTRLTVL.

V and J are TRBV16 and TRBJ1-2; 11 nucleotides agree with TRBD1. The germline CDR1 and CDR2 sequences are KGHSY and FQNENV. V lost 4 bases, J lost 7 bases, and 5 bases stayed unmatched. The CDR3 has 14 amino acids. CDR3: CASSLDRGLAGYTF. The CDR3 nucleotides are TGTGCCAGCAGCCTGGACAGGGGGCTAGCTGGCTACACCTTC.

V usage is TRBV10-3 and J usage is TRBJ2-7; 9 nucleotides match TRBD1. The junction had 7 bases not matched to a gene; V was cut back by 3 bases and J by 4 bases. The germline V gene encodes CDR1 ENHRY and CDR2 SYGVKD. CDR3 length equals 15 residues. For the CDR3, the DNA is TGTGCCATCAGTGATAGGGACAGGGAAAGATACGAGCAGTACTTC. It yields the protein CAISDRDRERYEQYF.

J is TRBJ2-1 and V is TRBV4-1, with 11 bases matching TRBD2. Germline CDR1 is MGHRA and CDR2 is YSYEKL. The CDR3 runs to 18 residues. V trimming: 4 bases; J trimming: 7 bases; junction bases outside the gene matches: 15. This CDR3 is CASSPNPFSGRARNEQFF. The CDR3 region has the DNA TGCGCCAGCAGCCCGAACCCCTTTAGCGGGAGGGCAAGGAATGAGCAGTTCTTC.

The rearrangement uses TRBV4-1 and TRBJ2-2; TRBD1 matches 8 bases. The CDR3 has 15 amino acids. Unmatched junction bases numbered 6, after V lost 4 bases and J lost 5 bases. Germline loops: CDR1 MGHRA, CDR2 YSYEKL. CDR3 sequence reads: CASSLSTGATGELFF. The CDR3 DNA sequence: TGCGCCAGCAGCCTTTCGACAGGGGCGACCGGGGAGCTGTTTTTT.

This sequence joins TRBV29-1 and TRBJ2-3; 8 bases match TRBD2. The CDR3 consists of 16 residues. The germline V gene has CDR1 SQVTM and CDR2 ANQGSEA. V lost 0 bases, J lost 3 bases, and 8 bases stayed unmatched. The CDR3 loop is CSVEDRGSGTTDTQYF. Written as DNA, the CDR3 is TGCAGCGTTGAAGATAGGGGTAGCGGGACGACAGATACGCAGTATTTT.

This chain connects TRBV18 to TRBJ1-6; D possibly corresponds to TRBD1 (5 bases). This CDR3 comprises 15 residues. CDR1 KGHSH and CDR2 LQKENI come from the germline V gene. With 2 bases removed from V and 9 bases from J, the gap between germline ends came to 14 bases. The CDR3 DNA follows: TGTGCCAGCTCACCAGGGGGACGGGAGGCTTCACCCCTCCACTTT. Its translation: CASSPGGREASPLHF. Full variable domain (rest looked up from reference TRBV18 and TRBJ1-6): NAGVMQNPRHLVRRRGQEARLRCSPMKGHSHVYWYRQLPEEGLKFMVYLQKENIIDESGMPKERFSAEFPKEGPSILRIQQVVRGDSAAYFCASSPGGREASPLHFGNGTRLTVT.

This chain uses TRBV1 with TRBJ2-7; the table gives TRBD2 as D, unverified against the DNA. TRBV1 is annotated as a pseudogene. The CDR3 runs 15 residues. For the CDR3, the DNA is TGCACCAGCAGCCAAGGATCGCTAGGAGTGAGAGAGCAGTACTTC. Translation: CTSSQGSLGVREQYF.

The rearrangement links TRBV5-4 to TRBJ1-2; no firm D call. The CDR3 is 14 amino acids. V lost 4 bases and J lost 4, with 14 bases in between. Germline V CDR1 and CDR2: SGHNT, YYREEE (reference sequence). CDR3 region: CASSRVEASYGYTF. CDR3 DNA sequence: TGTGCCAGCAGCCGGGTGGAGGCCAGCTATGGCTACACCTTC.

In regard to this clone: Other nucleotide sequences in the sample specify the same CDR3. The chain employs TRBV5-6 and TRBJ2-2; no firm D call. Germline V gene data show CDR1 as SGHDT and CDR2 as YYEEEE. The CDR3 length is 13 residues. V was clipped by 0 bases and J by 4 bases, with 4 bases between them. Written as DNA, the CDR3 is TGTGCCAGCAGCTTGGCGGGCACCGGGGAGCTGTTTTTT. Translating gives CASSLAGTGELFF.

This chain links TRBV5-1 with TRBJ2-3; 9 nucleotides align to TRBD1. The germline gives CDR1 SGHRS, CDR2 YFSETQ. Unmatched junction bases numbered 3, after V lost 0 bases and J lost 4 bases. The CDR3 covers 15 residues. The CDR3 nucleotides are TGCGCCAGCAGCTTGGACAGGGGGCCTCCAGATACGCAGTATTTT. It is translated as CASSLDRGPPDTQYF.

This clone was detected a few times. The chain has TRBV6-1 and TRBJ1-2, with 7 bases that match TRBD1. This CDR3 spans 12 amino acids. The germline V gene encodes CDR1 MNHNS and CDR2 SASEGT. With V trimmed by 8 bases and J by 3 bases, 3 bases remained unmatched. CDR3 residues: CASGQGDYGYTF. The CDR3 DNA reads TGTGCCAGCGGGCAGGGGGACTATGGCTACACCTTC.

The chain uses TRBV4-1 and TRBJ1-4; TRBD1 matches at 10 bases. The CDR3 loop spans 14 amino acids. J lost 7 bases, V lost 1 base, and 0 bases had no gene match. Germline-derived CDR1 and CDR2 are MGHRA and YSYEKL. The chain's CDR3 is CASSQGTGGEKLFF. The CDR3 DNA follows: TGCGCCAGCAGCCAAGGGACAGGGGGTGAAAAACTGTTTTTT.

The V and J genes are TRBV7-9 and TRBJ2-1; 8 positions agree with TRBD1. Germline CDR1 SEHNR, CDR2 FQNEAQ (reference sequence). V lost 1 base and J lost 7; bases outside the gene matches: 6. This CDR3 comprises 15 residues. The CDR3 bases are TGTGCCAGCAGCTTAGGTACAGGGGGAGTAAATGAGCAGTTCTTC. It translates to CASSLGTGGVNEQFF.

CDR3 DNA: TGCGCCAGCAGCCAAGATGAGGCTAGCGGGAACAGAAAAAACATTCAGTACTTC. This translates into CASSQDEASGNRKNIQYF. The chain employs TRBV4-3 and TRBJ2-4, with 9 bases matching TRBD2. Germline CDR1 is LGHNA and CDR2 is YSLEER. V was pared by 0 bases and J by 4 bases, with 10 bases of the junction left unmatched. The CDR3 contains 18 residues.